The 26 T cell receptor beta chains in this list originate from one sample, sequenced in a study of control samples from healthy donors and cancer patients. TCRdb keeps only in-frame clones here, not all; method: immunoSEQ multiplex PCR. Counted here are some 160,000 clones, about 90% occurring once; the ten biggest clones make up approximately 0.7%. Material: blood. The receptors here all came from a woman aged 25 to 39 in good health.

This chain uses TRBV28 with TRBJ1-3; 8 bases agree with TRBD1. The V gene's germline CDR1 is MDHEN and CDR2 SYDVKM. This CDR3 region has 13 residues. The V gene end was trimmed by 8 bases and the J gene end by 2 bases; junction bases not matched to a gene: 2. CDR3 DNA: TGTGCCAGCGACAGGGGAGCTGGAAACACCATATATTTT. It codes for CASDRGAGNTIYF.

The V and J genes are TRBV7-9 and TRBJ1-6; D not resolved. CDR1 and CDR2 from the germline V gene are SEHNR and FQNEAQ (reference sequence). This CDR3 spans 15 amino acids. Between the trimmed V and J ends, which lost 1 base and 6 bases, there was a span of 10 bases. The CDR3 here is CASSLVGQANSPLHF. The DNA for the CDR3 is TGTGCCAGCAGCTTAGTGGGTCAGGCTAATTCACCCCTCCACTTT.

The DNA for the CDR3 is TGTGCCAGCTCACCGCGGGGACAGGGGACTGGAAACACCATATATTTT. Amino acids: CASSPRGQGTGNTIYF. V is TRBV18 and J is TRBJ1-3; TRBD1 agrees at 10 bases. Trimming removed 3 bases from V and 2 bases from J; junction bases left unmatched: 4. The CDR3 totals 16 residues. Germline assignment: CDR1 KGHSH and CDR2 LQKENI. Full variable domain (rest looked up from reference TRBV18 and TRBJ1-3): NAGVMQNPRHLVRRRGQEARLRCSPMKGHSHVYWYRQLPEEGLKFMVYLQKENIIDESGMPKERFSAEFPKEGPSILRIQQVVRGDSAAYFCASSPRGQGTGNTIYFGEGSWLTVV.

This clone was detected a few times. This chain links TRBV7-2 with TRBJ2-7; 10 bases are shared with TRBD2. The CDR3 is made up of 16 amino acids. Germline V gene sequence: CDR1 SGHTA, CDR2 FQGNSA. J gave up 0 bases and V 6 bases, and 8 bases lay outside the gene matches. CDR3 nucleotides: TGTGCCAGCAGTATAGGGGCTAGCGGGGGCTCCTACGAGCAGTACTTC. Protein: CASSIGASGGSYEQYF.

Worth noting for this clone: Other DNA sequences within the sample encode an identical CDR3. This rearrangement joins TRBV5-1 to TRBJ1-1; TRBD1 matches at 8 bases. The CDR3 spans 14 residues. V lost 3 bases to trimming and J lost 0 bases; unmatched junction nucleotides: 1. CDR1 and CDR2 (germline): SGHRS, YFSETQ. The CDR3 here is CASSSGQVNTEAFF. The CDR3 region has the DNA TGCGCCAGCAGCTCGGGACAGGTGAACACTGAAGCTTTCTTT.

This clone was detected a few times. The chain is built from TRBV6-1 and TRBJ1-2; no clear D gene. The CDR3 runs 11 residues. The germline gives CDR1 MNHNS, CDR2 SASEGT. The V and J ends lost 0 bases and 7 bases respectively, with 3 bases between them. CDR3 loop: CASSEAAGYTF. The CDR3 DNA follows: TGTGCCAGCAGTGAAGCGGCTGGCTACACCTTC.

The table lists this clone with a few counts. The CDR3 nucleotides are TGTGCCAGCAGCTTGGTACCTTTATTCTATAATTCACCCCTCCACTTT. It is translated as CASSLVPLFYNSPLHF. The chain has TRBV11-2 and TRBJ1-6, with D hard to call. With 3 bases removed from V and 3 bases from J, the gap between germline ends came to 12 bases. This CDR3 spans 16 amino acids. Germline values: CDR1 SGHAT, CDR2 FQNNGV.

V usage is TRBV3-1 (or the pseudogene TRBV3-2) and J usage is TRBJ1-2; 10 nucleotides line up with TRBD1. Trimming took 4 bases from V and 6 from J; bases not matched to a gene: 17. The CDR3 is 18 residues long. Germline-derived CDR1 and CDR2 are LGHDT and YNNKEL (reference sequence). Here the CDR3 DNA reads TGTGCCAGCAGCCTTCTTACCTTTACCGGGACAGGGGAGGATGGCTACACCTTC. Protein sequence: CASSLLTFTGTGEDGYTF.

The chain links TRBV24-1 to TRBJ2-7; 8 nucleotides match TRBD1. CDR3 size: 16 residues. CDR1 and CDR2 (germline): KGHDR, SFDVKD. With V trimmed by 3 bases and J by 4 bases, 10 bases remained unmatched. The CDR3 coding sequence is TGTGCCACCAGTGATCGTACAGGGACAGGAGCGTACGAGCAGTACTTC. It specifies CATSDRTGTGAYEQYF.

The chain is built from TRBV28 and TRBJ2-7; D call uncertain. The CDR3 runs 12 residues. From germline, CDR1 is MDHEN and CDR2 SYDVKM. V lost 2 bases, J lost 1 base, and 3 bases lay in between. CDR3 sequence: CASSLRSYEQYF. The CDR3, as DNA: TGTGCCAGCAGTTTAAGGTCCTACGAGCAGTACTTC.

The rearrangement uses TRBV12-3 or TRBV12-4 and TRBJ2-7; no definite D call. The CDR3 contains 13 residues. Trimming pared 6 bases from V and 3 bases from J, leaving 12 bases between. The CDR3 here is CASSSQPYYEQYF. DNA of the CDR3: TGTGCCAGCAGCTCACAGCCTTACTACGAGCAGTACTTC.

On this clone: Additional DNA sequences in this sample encode the identical CDR3. The chain couples TRBV5-1 to TRBJ1-5, with 8 bases fitting TRBD1. V lost 0 bases, J lost 1 base, and 0 bases stayed unmatched. CDR1 is SGHRS, CDR2 YFSETQ, per germline. The CDR3 extends over 15 amino acids. CDR3 coding DNA: TGCGCCAGCAGCTTGGGGGACAGGAGCAATCAGCCCCAGCATTTT. Its translation is CASSLGDRSNQPQHF.

The genes are TRBV11-2 and TRBJ2-7; D ambiguous. This CDR3 contains 14 residues. Germline lookup yields CDR1 SGHAT and CDR2 FQNNGV. Trimming left V 5 bases short and J 0 bases short, with 11 bases between. CDR3 amino acids: CASSPKATSYEQYF. DNA of the CDR3: TGTGCCAGCAGCCCTAAAGCCACCTCCTACGAGCAGTACTTC.

The rearrangement links TRBV19 to TRBJ2-7; perhaps TRBD1 as D (6 bases). V lost 5 bases to trimming and J lost 6 bases, with 23 bases between them. The CDR3 spans 16 residues. Germline V gene lookup returns CDR1 LNHDA and CDR2 SQIVND (reference sequence). The CDR3 nucleotides are TGTGCCAGTAGTCCGCTCGGGATCAGGGGTGGTTCCGAGCAGTACTTC. It translates to CASSPLGIRGGSEQYF.

The V gene is TRBV28, the J gene TRBJ2-5; D could derive from TRBD1 or TRBD2 (5 bases each). The length of the CDR3 is 13 residues. Trimming removed 6 bases at V and 7 bases at J, with 15 bases between. CDR1 MDHEN and CDR2 SYDVKM come from the germline V gene. CDR3 DNA: TGTGCCAGCAGCCCCAGGGACCTCGGGACCCAGTACTTC. Protein product: CASSPRDLGTQYF.

J is TRBJ2-3 and V is TRBV5-6; either TRBD1 or TRBD2 may fit D (5 bases each). Germline values: CDR1 SGHDT, CDR2 YYEEEE. The CDR3 length is 16 residues. V lost 1 base, J lost 2 bases, and 14 bases lay in between. CDR3 coding DNA: TGTGCCAGCAGCTTGTTTGTTGGGACGGACACAGATACGCAGTATTTT. The encoded protein is CASSLFVGTDTDTQYF.

This clone was found once. This chain links TRBV25-1 with TRBJ1-1, with D possibly TRBD1 on 5 matching bases. The germline CDR1 and CDR2 sequences are MGHDK and SYGVNS. Trimming pared 7 bases from V and 4 bases from J, leaving 7 bases between. This CDR3 is built from 11 residues. The CDR3 region is CASIQGTEAFF. CDR3 sequence (DNA): TGTGCCAGCATTCAGGGCACTGAAGCTTTCTTT.

The chain is built from TRBV6-5 and TRBJ1-2; perhaps TRBD1 as D (5 bases). Germline lookup yields CDR1 MNHEY and CDR2 SVGAGI. The CDR3 extends over 15 amino acids. The V gene lost 7 bases and the J gene lost 4 bases, with 19 bases spanning the gap. The CDR3 reads CASNNGGITGYGYTF. Here the CDR3 DNA reads TGTGCCAGCAATAACGGGGGGATCACAGGCTATGGCTACACCTTC.

The chain has TRBV24-1 and TRBJ2-3; TRBD2 matches at 12 bases. The CDR3 is made up of 18 amino acids. Looked up from germline, CDR1 is KGHDR and CDR2 is SFDVKD. V dropped 3 bases and J dropped 0; count of bases not matched to a gene: 6. CDR3 DNA sequence: TGTGCCACCAGTGATCGGGCTAGCGGGAGGGCTAGCACAGATACGCAGTATTTT. The encoded protein is CATSDRASGRASTDTQYF.

The chain recombines TRBV5-4 with TRBJ1-2; D is undetermined. The germline V gene encodes CDR1 SGHNT and CDR2 YYREEE (reference sequence). CDR3 length: 13 residues. Between the trimmed V and J ends, which lost 4 bases and 5 bases, there was a span of 12 bases. The DNA for the CDR3 is TGTGCCAGCAGCCTGAGGTACGGTTATGGCTACACCTTC. It specifies CASSLRYGYGYTF.

CDR3 coding DNA: TGTGCCAGCAGTGTGACAGACCGGGCGAATACGCAGTATTTT. As protein: CASSVTDRANTQYF. This chain uses TRBV2 with TRBJ2-3; D may be TRBD1 (5 bases). V lost 4 bases and J 7 bases, leaving 15 bases between the germline ends. The germline V gene has CDR1 SNHLY and CDR2 FYNNEI. This CDR3 is 14 amino acids long. Complete variable domain (other parts from reference TRBV2 and TRBJ2-3): EPEVTQTPSHQVTQMGQEVILRCVPISNHLYFYWYRQILGQKVEFLVSFYNNEISEKSEIFDDQFSVERPDGSNFTLKIRSTKLEDSAMYFCASSVTDRANTQYFGPGTRLTVL.

The DNA for the CDR3 is TGTGCCAGCAGCTTCCGCGGACTAGCGGGAGGGCTTGCAGATACGCAGTATTTT. This translates into CASSFRGLAGGLADTQYF. The chain employs TRBV7-2 and TRBJ2-3; TRBD2 agrees at 15 bases. Trimming cost V 3 bases and J 4 bases; bases outside gene matches: 8. Germline V gene lookup returns CDR1 SGHTA and CDR2 FQGNSA. The CDR3 loop spans 18 amino acids.

The rearrangement uses TRBV11-2 and TRBJ2-2, with TRBD2 as a possible D gene (5 bases). This CDR3 is built from 11 residues. V was shortened by 5 bases and J by 7 bases, with 5 bases between the two germline ends. Per germline, CDR1 SGHAT and CDR2 FQNNGV. The CDR3 DNA reads as TGTGCCAGCAGCCGGGGCGGGGAGCTGTTTTTT. Protein: CASSRGGELFF.

Notes on this clone: The junction departs from germline at one end; a sequencing error may be responsible. CDR3 residues: CVSSPPGTGELFF. As DNA, the CDR3 is TGTGTCAGCTCACCACCTGGCACCGGGGAGCTGTTTTTT. This sequence joins TRBV18 and TRBJ2-2; D is ambiguous. Germline lookup yields CDR1 KGHSH and CDR2 LQKENI. CDR3 length: 13 residues.

In its sample, this clone was seen once. V and J are TRBV27 and TRBJ2-7; 11 positions agree with TRBD2. This CDR3 has 15 amino acids. From germline, CDR1 is MNHEY and CDR2 SMNVEV (reference sequence). V gave up 5 bases and J gave up 0 bases; unmatched junction bases: 3. The CDR3 DNA sequence: TGTGCCAGCAGTGCCGGGACTAGCGGCTCCTACGAGCAGTACTTC. Its translation is CASSAGTSGSYEQYF.

This clone was recorded a few times. The chain links TRBV6-5 to TRBJ2-1; 8 bases fit TRBD1. The CDR3 is 15 residues long. With 8 bases clipped from V and 7 bases from J, the junction kept 13 bases outside the gene matches. Germline V gene data show CDR1 as MNHEY and CDR2 as SVGAGI. CDR3 residues: CASLKAGQVWNEQFF. Written as DNA, the CDR3 is TGTGCCAGCTTAAAGGCGGGACAGGTATGGAATGAGCAGTTCTTC.